One TCR beta chain is described in this entry. Its antigen remains unidentified. CDR1 and CDR2 from the germline V gene are MDHEN and SYDVKM. This CDR3 contains 13 residues. Trimming left V 10 bases short and J 1 base short, with 13 bases between. Positive CCR7 selection of CD45RO-negative cells yielded the naive CD8 cells, and terminally differentiated effector memory CD45RA+ cells were excluded. The data derive from a study of shared clonotypes between healthy human individuals. Study-level results: Naive CD4 clonotypes overlapped across a few donors at around 4.8%. Generation probabilities were higher for clonotypes shared across all four sorted-subset donors than for unshared ones.

The table came from immunoSEQ multiplex PCR; TCRdb's copy has only in-frame clones and leaves some out. Among nearly 600,000 clones, nearly 97% were seen once, and the ten largest hold about 0.11%. The receptor was derived from a woman aged 25-40 years in good health. Material: naive CD8+ T cells sorted from blood. The rearrangement links TRBV28 to TRBJ1-2, with D perhaps TRBD1 (6 bases). The CDR3 DNA follows: TGTGCCACTACAGGGAACCTTAACTATGGCTACACCTTC. It yields the protein CATTGNLNYGYTF.